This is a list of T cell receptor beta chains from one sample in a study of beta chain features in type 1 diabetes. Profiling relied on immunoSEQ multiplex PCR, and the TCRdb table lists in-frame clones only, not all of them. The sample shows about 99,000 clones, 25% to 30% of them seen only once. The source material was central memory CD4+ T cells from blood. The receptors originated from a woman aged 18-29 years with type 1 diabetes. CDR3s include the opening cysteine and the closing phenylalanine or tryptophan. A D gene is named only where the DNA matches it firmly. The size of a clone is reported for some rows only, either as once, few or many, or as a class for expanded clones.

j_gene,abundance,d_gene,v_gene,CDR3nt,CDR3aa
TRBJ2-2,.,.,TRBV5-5,TGTGCCAGCAGCTTGGACGGGGGTAGCGTAACCGGGGAGCTGTTTTTT,CASSLDGGSVTGELFF
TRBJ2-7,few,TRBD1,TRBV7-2,TGTGCCAGCACCACAGGGGGAGCGGCCTACGAGCAGTACTTC,CASTTGGAAYEQYF
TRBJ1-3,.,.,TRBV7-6,TGTGCCAGCAGCTTAGTTCTCAGGGGACGGGCCGGAAACACCATATATTTT,CASSLVLRGRAGNTIYF
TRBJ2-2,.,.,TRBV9,TGTGCCAGCAGCGTGACATTCGGCAGGGGAAGCACCGGGGAGCTGTTTTTT,CASSVTFGRGSTGELFF
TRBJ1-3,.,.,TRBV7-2,TGTGCCAGCAGCTTAGATACAGGACCTGGAAACACCATATATTTT,CASSLDTGPGNTIYF
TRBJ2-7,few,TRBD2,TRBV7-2,TGTGCCAGCAGCTTAGAAGGACCCGGGACTAGCGGGAGGACGGAGTACTTC,CASSLEGPGTSGRTEYF
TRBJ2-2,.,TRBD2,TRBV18,TGTGCCAGCTCACCACCGTCGACTAGCGGGAGACGTACCGGGGAGCTGTTTTTT,CASSPPSTSGRRTGELFF
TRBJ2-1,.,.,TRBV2,TGTGCCAGCAGTGCTACGAACAATGAGCAGTTCTTC,CASSATNNEQFF
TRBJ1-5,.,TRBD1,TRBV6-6,TGTGCCAGCAGTTTACCTCAGACAGGGGGACAGCCCCAGCATTTT,CASSLPQTGGQPQHF
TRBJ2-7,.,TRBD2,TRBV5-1,TGCGCCAGCAGCCGACCAGGCGGGAGCGTCGAGCAGTACTTC,CASSRPGGSVEQYF
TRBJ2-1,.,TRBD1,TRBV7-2,TGTGCCAGCAGCTCTCCGGGACAGGGGTGGTTCTTC,CASSSPGQGWFF
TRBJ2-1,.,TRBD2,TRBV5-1,TGCGCCAGCAAACTGACTAGCGGGATCTCCTACAATGAGCAGTTCTTC,CASKLTSGISYNEQFF
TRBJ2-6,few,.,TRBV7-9,TGTGCCAGCAGCGCGGGCCCCCAGAGCTCTGGGGCCAACGTCCTGACTTTC,CASSAGPQSSGANVLTF
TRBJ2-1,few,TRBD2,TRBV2,TGTGCCAGCAGTGAAAGTGGGACTAGTTCCAATGAGCAGTTCTTC,CASSESGTSSNEQFF
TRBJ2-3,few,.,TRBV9,TGTGCCAGCAGCGCCGGGACTGCAAACCTAGATACGCAGTATTTT,CASSAGTANLDTQYF
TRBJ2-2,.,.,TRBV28,TGTGCCAGCAGTCTTCTAACCGGGGAGCTGTTTTTT,CASSLLTGELFF
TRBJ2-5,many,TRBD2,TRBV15,TGTGCCACCAGCAGAGGGGACTATCAAGAGACCCAGTACTTC,CATSRGDYQETQYF
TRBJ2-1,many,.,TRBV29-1,TGCAGCGTTCTCCGCGGGTTGGGGAATGAGCAGTTCTTC,CSVLRGLGNEQFF
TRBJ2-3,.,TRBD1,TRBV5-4,TGTGCCAGCAGCTTTCTGACAGGGACCACAGATACGCAGTATTTT,CASSFLTGTTDTQYF
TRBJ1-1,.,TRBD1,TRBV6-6,TGTGCCAGCAGTTACCAAGGGGGCGCGGGCACTGAAGCTTTCTTT,CASSYQGGAGTEAFF
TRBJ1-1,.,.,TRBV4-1,TGCGCCAGCAGCCAATTAAACAGGGTCGACACTGAAGCTTTCTTT,CASSQLNRVDTEAFF
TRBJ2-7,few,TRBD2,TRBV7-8,TGTGCCAGCAGCCCAAGGGGAGGGGCAGGACCCTACGAGCAGTACTTC,CASSPRGGAGPYEQYF
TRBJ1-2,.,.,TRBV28,TGTGCCAGCAGAACAGATAACTATGGCTACACCTTC,CASRTDNYGYTF
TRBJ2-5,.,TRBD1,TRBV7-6,TGTGCCAGCAGGCGGAAAGGGGGCTACCAAGAGACCCAGTACTTC,CASRRKGGYQETQYF
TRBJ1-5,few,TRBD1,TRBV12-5,TGTGCTAGTGGTTTGACCCCCGGGACAGGGTACGGGAATCAGCCCCAGCATTTT,CASGLTPGTGYGNQPQHF
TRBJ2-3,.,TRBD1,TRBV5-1,TGCGCCAGCAGCTTGGGAGGGTACAGGGGCCCAGATACGCAGTATTTT,CASSLGGYRGPDTQYF
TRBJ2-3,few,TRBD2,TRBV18,TGTGCCAGCTCAACCGGGGGGAACACAGATACGCAGTATTTT,CASSTGGNTDTQYF
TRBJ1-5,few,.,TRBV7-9,TGTGCCAGCTCGGGTATCGCCAATCAGCCCCAGCATTTT,CASSGIANQPQHF
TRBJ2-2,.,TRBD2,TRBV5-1,TGCGCCAGCAGCGCTCTAGCGGGAGCGAACACCGGGGAGCTGTTTTTT,CASSALAGANTGELFF
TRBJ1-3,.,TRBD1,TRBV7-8,TGTGCCAGCAGCCATTCCCACAGGGGGCAGGGAAACACCATATATTTT,CASSHSHRGQGNTIYF
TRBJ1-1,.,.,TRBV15,TGTGCCACCAGCAAGGGGCAAGGGGGCACTGAAGCTTTCTTT,CATSKGQGGTEAFF
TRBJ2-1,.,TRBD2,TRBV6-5,TGTGCCAGCAGTTACGGACTAGCGGGAGACTACAATGAGCAGTTCTTC,CASSYGLAGDYNEQFF
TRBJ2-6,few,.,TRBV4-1,TGCGCCAGCAGCCAGGGACTGGATGGGGCCAACGTCCTGACTTTC,CASSQGLDGANVLTF
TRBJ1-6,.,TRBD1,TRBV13,TGTGCCAGCAGCTTAGGGGACAGGGATTATTCACCCCTCCACTTT,CASSLGDRDYSPLHF
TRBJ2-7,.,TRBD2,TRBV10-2,TGCGCCAGCCGGGGACTAGCGGACTCCTACGAGCAGTACTTC,CASRGLADSYEQYF
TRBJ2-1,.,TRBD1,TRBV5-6,TGTACCAGCAGCTTTGACAGGGGCTACAATGAGCAGTTCTTC,CTSSFDRGYNEQFF
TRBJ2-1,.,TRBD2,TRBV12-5,TGTGCTAGTGGTTTGACTAGCGGGAGGGGGAATGAGCAGTTCTTC,CASGLTSGRGNEQFF
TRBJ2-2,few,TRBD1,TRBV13,TGTGCCAGCACCCTTTGGGGACAGGGTGCCGGGGAGCTGTTTTTT,CASTLWGQGAGELFF
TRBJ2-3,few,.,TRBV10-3,TGTGCCATCAGTGACCCCAGACAAGCTTACACAGATACGCAGTATTTT,CAISDPRQAYTDTQYF
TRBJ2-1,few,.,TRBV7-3,TGTGCCAGCAGCTTTTCACAGGCCCACCAACAGTTCTTC,CASSFSQAHQQFF
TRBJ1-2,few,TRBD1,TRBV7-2,TGTGCCAGCAGCTTAAGTGGACAGGGAGGGCTTGGCTACACCTTC,CASSLSGQGGLGYTF
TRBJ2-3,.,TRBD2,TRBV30,TGTGCCTGGAGTGGATTTTCAAGCGGGGGTGCAGATACGCAGTATTTT,CAWSGFSSGGADTQYF
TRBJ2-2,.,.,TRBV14,TGTGCCAGCAGCCGAGGGAGGACCTTTACGAACACCGGGGAGCTGTTTTTT,CASSRGRTFTNTGELFF
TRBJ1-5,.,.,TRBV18,TGTGCCAGCTCACCGCCCGGGGGGGATCAGCCCCAGCATTTT,CASSPPGGDQPQHF
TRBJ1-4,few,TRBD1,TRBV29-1,TGCAGCGTTGGGACAGGGAGGATAGCTAATGAAAAACTGTTTTTT,CSVGTGRIANEKLFF
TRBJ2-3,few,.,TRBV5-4,TGTGCCAGCAGCCCTAACGGGGGCACAGATACGCAGTATTTT,CASSPNGGTDTQYF
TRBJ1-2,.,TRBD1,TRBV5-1,TGCGCCAGCAGCCAAATAGGACAGGGTAGCATGGATGGCTACACCTTC,CASSQIGQGSMDGYTF